This TCR beta chain was sequenced during a study of metastatic and nonmetastatic thyroid tumors. The overall study: Peripheral blood and tumor or nodule samples from malignant and benign thyroid patients were compared. Study conclusions and caveats: Malignant thyroid tumors reportedly had TCR beta diversity that was significantly higher than in benign nodules, in blood and tumor.

V was clipped by 0 bases and J by 4 bases, with 12 bases between them. The germline CDR1 and CDR2 sequences are LGHDT and YNNKEL (reference sequence). The CDR3 length is 15 residues. No patient had received any treatment before thyroid surgery. Turning to this clone: Its antigen is unidentified. In the same sample, other DNA sequences code for this CDR3.

In the study's own analysis: A classifier of distant metastasis in papillary thyroid cancer was built from CDR3 differences (across clinicopathological groups). Using MiXCR, TCRdb re-called clones from the PCR reads. The V and J calls were not made by the authors but by TCRdb's processing. The table includes 39,000 or so clones, around 43% detected once. This clonotype originated in a male donor with papillary thyroid cancer or a benign thyroid nodule (not recorded which). Some clones in this sample may be carry-over from other donors' samples. The rearrangement links TRBV3-1 to TRBJ2-5, with D possibly matching TRBD2 (6 bases). The sequenced material came from tumor tissue. CDR3 nucleotide sequence: TGTGCCAGCAGCCAAGACGGAGGGTTTGGAGAGACCCAGTACTTC. Amino acids: CASSQDGGFGETQYF.